This TCR beta chain came from a study of blood T cell repertoires in COVID-19. This clone was detected only a few times. Sequencing was performed with immunoSEQ multiplex PCR; in TCRdb, only in-frame clones are kept and a portion is missing. The sample records roughly 290,000 clones, 80% to 95% being singletons. Per the germline V gene, CDR1 is MGHRA and CDR2 is YSYEKL. There are 15 residues in the CDR3. V shed 6 bases and J 5 bases; nucleotides not matched to a gene: 10. V gene TRBV4-1 combines with J gene TRBJ1-2; 9 bases are shared with TRBD1. Material: peripheral blood. This clonotype was obtained from a woman between 25 and 40 years old with COVID-19, enrolled during active disease. The CDR3 DNA reads TGCGCCAGCAGAGCCCCCCGGGACAGGGATTATGGCTACACCTTC. It translates to CASRAPRDRDYGYTF.